Reported below is one T cell receptor beta chain. Its antigen is not identified. The data were obtained in a study of shared clonotypes between healthy human individuals. Original analysis: Filtering differed since immunoSEQ provided only junctions, with no quality scores. This table comes from immunoSEQ multiplex PCR, and its TCRdb copy is limited to in-frame clones, with some not included. V and J calls and clone size are as listed in that table; D and trimming were resolved from the DNA. The repertoire holds more than 600,000 clones, with approximately 90% as singletons. Unmatched junction bases numbered 14, after V lost 5 bases and J lost 7 bases. Germline CDR1 reads SEHNR; CDR2 reads FQNEAQ (reference sequence). The CDR3 totals 17 residues. Whole-study results and caveats: Rarefaction showed that sequencing of sorted subsets was incomplete (despite large depth).

CD8 cells classed as naive were CD45RO-negative and positively selected for CCR7, excluding terminally differentiated effector memory CD45RA+ cells. This clonotype originated in a man aged 25 to 45 in good health. J is TRBJ2-7 and V is TRBV7-9; 13 nucleotides agree with TRBD2. Input material: naive CD8+ T cells sorted from blood. The CDR3 DNA reads TGTGCCAGCAGCGTACACCAAGGACTAGCGGGAGTTGGTGAGCAGTACTTC. Translating gives CASSVHQGLAGVGEQYF.